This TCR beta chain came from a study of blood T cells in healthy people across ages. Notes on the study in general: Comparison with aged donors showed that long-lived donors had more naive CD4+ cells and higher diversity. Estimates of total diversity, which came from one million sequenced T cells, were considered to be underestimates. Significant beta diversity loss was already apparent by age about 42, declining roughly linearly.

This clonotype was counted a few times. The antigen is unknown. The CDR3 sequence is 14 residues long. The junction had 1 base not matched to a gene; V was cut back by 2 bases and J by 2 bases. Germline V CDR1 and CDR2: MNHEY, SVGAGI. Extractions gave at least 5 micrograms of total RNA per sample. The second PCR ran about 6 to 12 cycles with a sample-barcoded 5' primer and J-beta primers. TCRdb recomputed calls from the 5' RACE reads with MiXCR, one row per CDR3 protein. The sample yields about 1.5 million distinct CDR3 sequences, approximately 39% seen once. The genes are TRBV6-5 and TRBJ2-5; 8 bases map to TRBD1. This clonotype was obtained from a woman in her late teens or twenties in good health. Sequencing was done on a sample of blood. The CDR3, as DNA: TGTGCCAGCAGTTACAGGACAGGGCAAGAGACCCAGTACTTC. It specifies CASSYRTGQETQYF.